This T cell receptor beta chain is drawn from a study of blood T cell repertoires in COVID-19. Data came from immunoSEQ multiplex PCR; TCRdb stores just in-frame clones and leaves some out. Of some 320,000 clones detected, about 85% appear once; the ten largest clones hold around 2%. The participants were between 18 and 89 years old and came from roughly 25 US areas. Cohort placement rested on clinical history that participants reported themselves. V dropped 2 bases and J dropped 4 bases, with 11 bases sitting between them. This CDR3 is 13 amino acids long. Germline loops: CDR1 GTSNPN, CDR2 SVGIG (reference sequence). This clone is a singleton in its sample.

The chain is built from TRBV30 and TRBJ1-2; maybe TRBD1 (6 bases). The source material was PBMCs or T cells enriched from blood (not recorded which). This clonotype originated in a woman aged 30 to 39 who had been exposed to COVID-19. The CDR3 nucleotides read TGTGCCTGGAGTTCGGGGGGCACCTATGGCTACACCTTC. Residues: CAWSSGGTYGYTF. Using reference TRBV30 and TRBJ1-2 for the parts outside the CDR3, the full variable domain is SQTIHQWPATLVQPVGSPLSLECTVEGTSNPNLYWYRQAAGRGLQLLFYSVGIGQISSEVPQNLSASRPQDRQFILSSKKLLLSDSGFYLCAWSSGGTYGYTFGSGTRLTVV.